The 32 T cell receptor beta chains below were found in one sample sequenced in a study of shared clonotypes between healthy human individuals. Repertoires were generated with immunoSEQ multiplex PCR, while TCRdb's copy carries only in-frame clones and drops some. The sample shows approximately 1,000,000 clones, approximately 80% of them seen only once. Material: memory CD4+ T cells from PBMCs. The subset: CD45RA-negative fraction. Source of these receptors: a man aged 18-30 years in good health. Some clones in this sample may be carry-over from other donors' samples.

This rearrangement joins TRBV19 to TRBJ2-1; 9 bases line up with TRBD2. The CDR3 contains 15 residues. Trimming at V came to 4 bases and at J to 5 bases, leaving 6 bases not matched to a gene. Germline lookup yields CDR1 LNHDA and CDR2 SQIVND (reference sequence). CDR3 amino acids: CASSTLAGSNNEQFF. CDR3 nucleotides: TGTGCCAGTAGTACCCTAGCGGGGTCCAACAATGAGCAGTTCTTC.

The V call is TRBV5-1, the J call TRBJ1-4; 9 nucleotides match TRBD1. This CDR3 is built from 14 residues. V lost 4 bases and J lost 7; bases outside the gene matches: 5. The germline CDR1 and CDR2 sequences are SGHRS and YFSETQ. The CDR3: CASSPQGAREKLFF. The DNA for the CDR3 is TGCGCCAGCAGCCCACAGGGGGCTCGTGAAAAACTGTTTTTT. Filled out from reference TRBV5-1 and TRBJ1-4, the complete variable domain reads KAGVTQTPRYLIKTRGQQVTLSCSPISGHRSVSWYQQTPGQGLQFLFEYFSETQRNKGNFPGRFSGRQFSNSRSEMNVSTLELGDSALYLCASSPQGAREKLFFGSGTQLSVL.

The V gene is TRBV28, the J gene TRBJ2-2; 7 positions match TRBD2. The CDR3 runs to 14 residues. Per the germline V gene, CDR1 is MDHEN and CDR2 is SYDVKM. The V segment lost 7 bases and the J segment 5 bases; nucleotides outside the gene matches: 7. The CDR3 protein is CASKSWEGTGELFF. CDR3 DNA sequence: TGTGCCAGCAAGTCCTGGGAGGGTACCGGGGAGCTGTTTTTT.

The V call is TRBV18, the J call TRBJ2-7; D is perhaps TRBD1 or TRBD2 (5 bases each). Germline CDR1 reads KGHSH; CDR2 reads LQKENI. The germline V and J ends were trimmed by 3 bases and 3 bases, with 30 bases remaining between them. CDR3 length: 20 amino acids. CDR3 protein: CASSPFPTGTPNGVNYEQYF. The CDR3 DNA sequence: TGTGCCAGCTCACCTTTCCCAACCGGGACCCCTAATGGGGTTAACTACGAGCAGTACTTC.

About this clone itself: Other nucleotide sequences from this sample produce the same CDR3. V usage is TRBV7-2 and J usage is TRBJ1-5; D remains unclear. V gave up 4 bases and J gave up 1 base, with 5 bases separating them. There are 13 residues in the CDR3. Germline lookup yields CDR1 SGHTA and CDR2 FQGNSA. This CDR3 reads CASSSYSNQPQHF. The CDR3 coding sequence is TGTGCCAGCAGCTCTTACAGCAATCAGCCCCAGCATTTT.

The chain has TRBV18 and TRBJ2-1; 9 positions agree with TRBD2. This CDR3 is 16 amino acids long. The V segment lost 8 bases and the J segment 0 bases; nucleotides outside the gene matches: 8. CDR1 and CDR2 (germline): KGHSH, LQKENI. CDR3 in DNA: TGTGCCAGCGCGGGACTAGCCCCGAGCTCCTACAATGAGCAGTTCTTC. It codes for CASAGLAPSSYNEQFF.

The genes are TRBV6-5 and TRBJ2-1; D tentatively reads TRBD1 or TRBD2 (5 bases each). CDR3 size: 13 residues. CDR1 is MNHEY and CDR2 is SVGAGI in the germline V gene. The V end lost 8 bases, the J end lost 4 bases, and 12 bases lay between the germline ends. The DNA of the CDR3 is TGTGCCAGCCGGGATGGGGCATACAATGAGCAGTTCTTC. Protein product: CASRDGAYNEQFF.

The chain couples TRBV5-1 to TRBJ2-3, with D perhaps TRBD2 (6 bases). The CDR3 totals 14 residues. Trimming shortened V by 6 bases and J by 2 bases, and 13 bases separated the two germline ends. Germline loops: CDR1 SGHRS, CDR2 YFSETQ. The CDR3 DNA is TGCGCCAGCACCCCAGGGACTTACACAGATACGCAGTATTTT. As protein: CASTPGTYTDTQYF.

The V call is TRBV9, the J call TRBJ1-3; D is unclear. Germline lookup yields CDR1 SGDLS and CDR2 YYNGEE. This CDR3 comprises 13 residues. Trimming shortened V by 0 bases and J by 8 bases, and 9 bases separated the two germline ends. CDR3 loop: CASSVEGRDTIYF. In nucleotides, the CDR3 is TGTGCCAGCAGCGTAGAAGGCCGGGACACCATATATTTT.

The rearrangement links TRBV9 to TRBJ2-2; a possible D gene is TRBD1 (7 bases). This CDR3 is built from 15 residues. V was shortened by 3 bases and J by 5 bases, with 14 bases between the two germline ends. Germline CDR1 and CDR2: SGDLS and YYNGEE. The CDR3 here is CASSAGAGGTGELFF. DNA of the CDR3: TGTGCCAGCAGCGCTGGGGCAGGGGGGACCGGGGAGCTGTTTTTT.

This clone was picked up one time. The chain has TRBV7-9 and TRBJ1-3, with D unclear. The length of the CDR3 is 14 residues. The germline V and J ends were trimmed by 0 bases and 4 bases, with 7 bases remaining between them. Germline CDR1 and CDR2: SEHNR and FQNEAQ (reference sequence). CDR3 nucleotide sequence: TGTGCCAGCAGCTTAGCGCAAGGGGGAAACACCATATATTTT. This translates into CASSLAQGGNTIYF.

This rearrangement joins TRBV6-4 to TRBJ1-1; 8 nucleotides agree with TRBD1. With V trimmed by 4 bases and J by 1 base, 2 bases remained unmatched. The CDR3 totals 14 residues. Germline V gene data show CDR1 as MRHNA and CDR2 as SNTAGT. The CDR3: CASSAGTGNTEAFF. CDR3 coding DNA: TGTGCCAGCAGTGCCGGGACAGGGAACACTGAAGCTTTCTTT.

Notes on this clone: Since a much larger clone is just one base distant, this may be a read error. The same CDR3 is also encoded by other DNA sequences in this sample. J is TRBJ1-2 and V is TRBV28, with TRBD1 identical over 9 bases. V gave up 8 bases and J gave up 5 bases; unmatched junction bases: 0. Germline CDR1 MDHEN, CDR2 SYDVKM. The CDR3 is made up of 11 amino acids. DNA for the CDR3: TGTGCCAGCGGGACAGGGTATGGCTACACCTTC. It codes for CASGTGYGYTF.

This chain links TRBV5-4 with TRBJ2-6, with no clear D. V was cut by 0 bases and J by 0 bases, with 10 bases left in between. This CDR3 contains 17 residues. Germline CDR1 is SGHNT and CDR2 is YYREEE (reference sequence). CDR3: CASSLEGRLSGANVLTF. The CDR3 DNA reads TGTGCCAGCAGCTTGGAGGGCAGACTCTCTGGGGCCAACGTCCTGACTTTC.

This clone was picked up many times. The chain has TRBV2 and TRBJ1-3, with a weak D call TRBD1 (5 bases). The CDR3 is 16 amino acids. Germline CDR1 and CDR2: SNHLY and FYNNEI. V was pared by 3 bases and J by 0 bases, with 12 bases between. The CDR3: CASSEQGSYSGNTIYF. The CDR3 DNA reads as TGTGCCAGCAGTGAGCAGGGTTCGTACTCTGGAAACACCATATATTTT.

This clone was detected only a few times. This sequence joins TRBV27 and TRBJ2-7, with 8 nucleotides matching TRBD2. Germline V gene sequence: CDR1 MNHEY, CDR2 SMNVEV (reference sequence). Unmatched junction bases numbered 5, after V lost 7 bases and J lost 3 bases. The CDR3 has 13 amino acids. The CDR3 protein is CASTQAGVYEQYF. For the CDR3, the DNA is TGTGCCAGCACCCAAGCGGGAGTCTACGAGCAGTACTTC.

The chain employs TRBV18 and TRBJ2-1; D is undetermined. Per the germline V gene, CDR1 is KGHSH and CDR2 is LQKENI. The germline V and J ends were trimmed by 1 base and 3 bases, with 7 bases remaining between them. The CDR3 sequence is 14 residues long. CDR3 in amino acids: CASSPQRNYNEQFF. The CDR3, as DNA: TGTGCCAGCTCACCACAACGGAACTACAATGAGCAGTTCTTC. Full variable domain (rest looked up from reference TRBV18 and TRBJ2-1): NAGVMQNPRHLVRRRGQEARLRCSPMKGHSHVYWYRQLPEEGLKFMVYLQKENIIDESGMPKERFSAEFPKEGPSILRIQQVVRGDSAAYFCASSPQRNYNEQFFGPGTRLTVL.

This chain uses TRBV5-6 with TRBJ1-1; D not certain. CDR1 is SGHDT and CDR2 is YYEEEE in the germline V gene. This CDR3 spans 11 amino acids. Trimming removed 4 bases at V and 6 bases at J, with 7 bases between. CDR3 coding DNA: TGTGCCAGCAGCCATCGGGCTGAAGCTTTCTTT. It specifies CASSHRAEAFF.

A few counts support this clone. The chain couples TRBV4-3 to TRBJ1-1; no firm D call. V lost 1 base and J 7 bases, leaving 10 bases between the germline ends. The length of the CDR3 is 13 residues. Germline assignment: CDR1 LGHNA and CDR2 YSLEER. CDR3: CASSQAVDHEAFF. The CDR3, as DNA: TGCGCCAGCAGCCAAGCCGTTGACCATGAAGCTTTCTTT.

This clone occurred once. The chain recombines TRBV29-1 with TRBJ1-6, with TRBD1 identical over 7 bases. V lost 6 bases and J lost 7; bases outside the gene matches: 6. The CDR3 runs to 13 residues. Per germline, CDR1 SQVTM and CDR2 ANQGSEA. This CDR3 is CSVRRDSNSPLHF. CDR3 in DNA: TGCAGCGTGAGGCGGGACAGCAATTCACCCCTCCACTTT.

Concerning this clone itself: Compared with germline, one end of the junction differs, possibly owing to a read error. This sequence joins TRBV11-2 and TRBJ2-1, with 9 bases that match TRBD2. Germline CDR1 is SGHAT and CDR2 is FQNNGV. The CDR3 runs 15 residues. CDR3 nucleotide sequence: TGTGCCAGCACCTTAGCGGGAGCACAATACAATGAGCAGTTCTTC. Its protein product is CASTLAGAQYNEQFF. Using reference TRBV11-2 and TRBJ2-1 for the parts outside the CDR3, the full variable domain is EAGVAQSPRYKIIEKRQSVAFWCNPISGHATLYWYQQILGQGPKLLIQFQNNGVVDDSQLPKDRFSAERLKGVDSTLKIQPAKLEDSAVYLCASTLAGAQYNEQFFGPGTRLTVL.

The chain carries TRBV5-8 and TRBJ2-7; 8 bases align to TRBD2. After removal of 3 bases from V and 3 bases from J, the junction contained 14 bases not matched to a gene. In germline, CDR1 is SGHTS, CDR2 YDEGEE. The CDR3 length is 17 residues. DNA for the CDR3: TGTGCCAGCAGCTCCCCCGGGGGGGCGCAGGTAGTCTACGAGCAGTACTTC. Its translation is CASSSPGGAQVVYEQYF.

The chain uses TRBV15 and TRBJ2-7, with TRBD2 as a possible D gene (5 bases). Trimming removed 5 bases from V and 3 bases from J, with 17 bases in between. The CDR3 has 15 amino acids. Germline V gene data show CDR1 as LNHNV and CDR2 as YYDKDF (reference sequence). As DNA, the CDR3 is TGTGCCACCAGCTTCCCGGGCCCACGGGGCTACGAGCAGTACTTC. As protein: CATSFPGPRGYEQYF.

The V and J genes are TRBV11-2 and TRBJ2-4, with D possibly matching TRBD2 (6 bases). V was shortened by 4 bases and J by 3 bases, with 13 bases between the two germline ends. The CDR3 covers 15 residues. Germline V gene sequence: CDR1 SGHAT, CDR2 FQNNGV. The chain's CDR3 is CASSSPSGVKNIQYF. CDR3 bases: TGTGCCAGCAGCTCACCGTCGGGGGTCAAAAACATTCAGTACTTC.

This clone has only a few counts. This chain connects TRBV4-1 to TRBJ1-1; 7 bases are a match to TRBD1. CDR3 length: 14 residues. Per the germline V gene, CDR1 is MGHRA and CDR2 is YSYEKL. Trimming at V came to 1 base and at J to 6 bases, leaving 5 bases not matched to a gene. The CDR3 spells CASSQVRGVAEAFF. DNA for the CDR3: TGCGCCAGCAGCCAAGTCAGGGGGGTTGCTGAAGCTTTCTTT.

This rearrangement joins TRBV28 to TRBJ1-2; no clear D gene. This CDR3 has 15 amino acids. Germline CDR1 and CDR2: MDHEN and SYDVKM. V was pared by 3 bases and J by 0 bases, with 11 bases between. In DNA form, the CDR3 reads TGTGCCAGCAGTTTCGGAGACATTACTAACTATGGCTACACCTTC. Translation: CASSFGDITNYGYTF.

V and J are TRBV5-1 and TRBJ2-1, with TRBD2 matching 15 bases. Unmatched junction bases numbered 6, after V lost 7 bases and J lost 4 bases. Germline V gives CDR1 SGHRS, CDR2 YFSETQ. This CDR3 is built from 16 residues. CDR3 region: CASLGLAGGLYNEQFF. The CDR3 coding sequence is TGCGCCAGCCTCGGACTAGCGGGAGGGTTATACAATGAGCAGTTCTTC.

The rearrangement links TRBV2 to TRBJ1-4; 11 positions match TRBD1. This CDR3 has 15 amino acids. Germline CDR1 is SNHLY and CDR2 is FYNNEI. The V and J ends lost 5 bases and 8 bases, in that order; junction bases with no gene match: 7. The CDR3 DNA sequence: TGTGCCAGCAGTCGGACAGGGGGCGCGACAGAAAAACTGTTTTTT. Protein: CASSRTGGATEKLFF.

The CDR3 spells CASSQELLPQEETQYF. The CDR3, as DNA: TGCGCCAGCAGCCAAGAGTTGTTGCCGCAAGAAGAGACCCAGTACTTC. The V and J genes are TRBV4-3 and TRBJ2-5; D uncertain. The CDR3 has 16 residues. Germline CDR1 reads LGHNA; CDR2 reads YSLEER. Trimming shortened V by 0 bases and J by 3 bases, and 14 bases separated the two germline ends.

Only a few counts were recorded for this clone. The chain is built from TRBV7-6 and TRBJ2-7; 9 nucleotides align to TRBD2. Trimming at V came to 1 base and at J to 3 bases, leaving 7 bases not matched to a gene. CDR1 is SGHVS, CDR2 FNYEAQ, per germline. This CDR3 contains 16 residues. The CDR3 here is CASSLDMTSGNYEQYF. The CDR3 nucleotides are TGTGCCAGCAGCTTAGATATGACTAGCGGAAACTACGAGCAGTACTTC. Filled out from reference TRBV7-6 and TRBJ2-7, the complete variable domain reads GAGVSQSPRYKVTKRGQDVALRCDPISGHVSLYWYRQALGQGPEFLTYFNYEAQQDKSGLPNDRFSAERPEGSISTLTIQRTEQRDSAMYRCASSLDMTSGNYEQYFGPGTRLTVT.

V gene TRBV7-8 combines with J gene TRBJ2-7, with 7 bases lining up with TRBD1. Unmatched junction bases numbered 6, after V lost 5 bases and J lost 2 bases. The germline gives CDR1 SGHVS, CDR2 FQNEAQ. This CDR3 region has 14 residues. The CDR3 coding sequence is TGTGCCAGCAGCCCTGTCGGACAGGCCTACGAGCAGTACTTC. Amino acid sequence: CASSPVGQAYEQYF.

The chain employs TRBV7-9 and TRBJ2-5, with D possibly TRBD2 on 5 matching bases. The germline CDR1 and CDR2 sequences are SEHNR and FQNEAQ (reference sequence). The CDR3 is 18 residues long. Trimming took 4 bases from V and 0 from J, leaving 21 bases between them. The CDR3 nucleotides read TGTGCCAGCAGCTCCCCTTTCTCCCGCGGGCGCTACCAAGAGACCCAGTACTTC. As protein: CASSSPFSRGRYQETQYF.